This TCR beta chain emerged from a study of blood T cell repertoires in COVID-19. Study background: Acute and convalescent COVID-19 samples came from the United States, Italy and Spain. Nucleic acid was either cDNA or gDNA, and it came from T cells, B-cell-depleted T cells, or PBMCs.

Methods used by the authors: Nucleated cell number was recorded as an estimate derived from reference gene primer amplification. Clones were sequenced by immunoSEQ multiplex PCR, and TCRdb holds only the in-frame ones, with some missing. The DNA gave D and trimming, while V, J and clone size come from that table. The sample has around 190,000 clones, roughly 90% seen once. CDR1 and CDR2 from the germline V gene are MNHEY and SVGEGT. V lost 5 bases and J 1 base, leaving 8 bases between the germline ends. CDR3 length equals 13 residues. The source is a man between 65 and 85 years old with active or convalescent COVID-19. The chain carries TRBV6-2 or TRBV6-3 and TRBJ1-1; D call uncertain. The sequencing input was peripheral blood. The CDR3 loop is CASSIVANTEAFF. CDR3 bases: TGTGCCAGCAGTATTGTGGCGAACACTGAAGCTTTCTTT.